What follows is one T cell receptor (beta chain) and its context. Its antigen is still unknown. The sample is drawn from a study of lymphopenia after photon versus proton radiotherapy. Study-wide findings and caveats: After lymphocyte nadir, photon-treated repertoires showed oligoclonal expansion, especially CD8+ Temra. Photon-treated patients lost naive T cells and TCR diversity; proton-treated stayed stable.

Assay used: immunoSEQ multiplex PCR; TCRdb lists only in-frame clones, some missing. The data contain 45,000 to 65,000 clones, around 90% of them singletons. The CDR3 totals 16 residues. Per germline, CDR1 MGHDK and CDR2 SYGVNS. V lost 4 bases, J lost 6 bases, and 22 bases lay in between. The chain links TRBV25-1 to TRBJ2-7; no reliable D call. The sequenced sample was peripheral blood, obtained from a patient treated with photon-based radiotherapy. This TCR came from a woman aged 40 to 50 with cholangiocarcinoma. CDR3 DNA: TGTGCCAGCAGTGTGTATTCGTCGGGCCCTCTGGCCGAGCAGTACTTC. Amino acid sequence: CASSVYSSGPLAEQYF.